This T cell receptor (beta chain) is drawn from a study of blood T cells in healthy people across ages. Study conclusions and caveats: Higher diversity, along with more naive CD4+ cells, distinguished long-lived donors from aged donors. With age, beta diversity per million T cells declined roughly linearly, significantly by roughly 40.

A sample-barcoded 5' primer and a J-beta primer mix were used in a second PCR of about 7 to 12 cycles. Researchers report that a template-switch adaptor with 12 random nucleotides tagged each cDNA molecule. TCRdb analysed the 5' RACE reads with MiXCR anew, one entry per CDR3 protein. The table shows about 1.8 million distinct CDR3 sequences, with 49% occurring only once. The CDR3 has 16 residues. CDR1 MNHEY and CDR2 SMNVEV come from the germline V gene (reference sequence). V was trimmed by 6 bases and J by 0 bases, leaving 15 bases between them. Only a few counts were recorded for this clonotype. Its antigen remains unknown.

V and J are TRBV27 and TRBJ2-1; TRBD2 might be the D (7 bases). The TCR was taken from a woman in her forties in good health. Sequenced sample: blood. The CDR3 loop is CASRGGGPSSYNEQFF. CDR3 DNA: TGTGCCAGCAGGGGGGGGGGCCCTAGCTCCTACAATGAGCAGTTCTTC.